By sample fraction, the clone carrying this T cell receptor beta chain is medium-sized. Its antigen is as yet unknown. Via MiXCR, TCRdb re-called the 5' RACE reads, giving one row per CDR3 protein. The data contain more than 9,000 distinct CDR3 sequences, roughly 8.1% of them singletons. The CDR3 runs to 13 residues. V was trimmed by 2 bases and J by 5 bases, leaving 9 bases between them. Germline CDR1 reads LNHNV; CDR2 reads YYDKDF (reference sequence). The data derive from a study of spatial heterogeneity in lung cancer. Notes on the study in general: For expanded intratumoral alpha and beta TCRs, counts tracked tumor mutation counts. For tumor T cells, estimated coverage reached only about 7% (alpha) and about 12% (beta).

The sample's time point: sample taken at primary tumor resection. The origin of this receptor is a male donor with early-stage non-small cell lung cancer. The starting material was lung tumor tissue, obtained at surgery. J is TRBJ2-5 and V is TRBV15; the D call may be TRBD1 or TRBD2 (5 bases each). In DNA, the CDR3 is TGTGCCACCAGCAGACTAGCAGGGGAGACCCAGTACTTC. It specifies CATSRLAGETQYF.